These 32 T cell receptor beta chains share one sample of origin, sequenced in a study of blood T cell repertoires in COVID-19. Using immunoSEQ multiplex PCR, the repertoire was profiled, and TCRdb retains in-frame clones only, with some absent. This table holds roughly 230,000 clones, about 85% found once. The specimen sequenced was PBMCs or T cells enriched from blood (not recorded which). Receptors were obtained from a woman aged 45-60 years who had been exposed to COVID-19.

This clone was counted a few times. The gene calls are TRBV10-3 and TRBJ1-2; 7 nucleotides match TRBD1. Germline CDR1 and CDR2: ENHRY and SYGVKD. The CDR3 length is 13 residues. With 8 bases clipped from V and 3 bases from J, the junction kept 6 bases outside the gene matches. CDR3 loop: CAIGGTEYYGYTF. As DNA, the CDR3 is TGTGCCATCGGGGGGACAGAGTACTATGGCTACACCTTC.

The chain employs TRBV7-2 and TRBJ1-5; no firm D call. Germline loops: CDR1 SGHTA, CDR2 FQGNSA. V lost 4 bases and J lost 5, with 9 bases in between. The CDR3 covers 13 residues. CDR3: CASSSSVYQPQHF. In DNA form, the CDR3 reads TGTGCCAGCAGCTCGTCCGTATATCAGCCCCAGCATTTT.

CDR3 nucleotides: TGCGCCAGCAGCCGGAACACCGGGGAGCTGTTTTTT. Amino acid sequence: CASSRNTGELFF. The chain uses TRBV5-1 and TRBJ2-2; D remains unclear. Germline CDR1 and CDR2: SGHRS and YFSETQ. The CDR3 runs 12 residues. V was pared by 4 bases and J by 1 base, with 2 bases between.

This sequence joins TRBV15 and TRBJ2-3, with D uncertain. Trimming cost V 1 base and J 1 base, with 12 bases left between them. This CDR3 has 16 amino acids. Germline loops: CDR1 LNHNV, CDR2 YYDKDF (reference sequence). The CDR3 here is CATSRGVLLGTDTQYF. CDR3 DNA: TGTGCCACCAGCAGAGGGGTTCTTCTAGGCACAGATACGCAGTATTTT. The variable domain in full, completed from reference TRBV15 and TRBJ2-3, reads DAMVIQNPRYQVTQFGKPVTLSCSQTLNHNVMYWYQQKSSQAPKLLFHYYDKDFNNEADTPDNFQSRRPNTSFCFLDIRSPGLGDTAMYLCATSRGVLLGTDTQYFGPGTRLTVL.

The table lists this clone with a count of one. The chain employs TRBV5-6 and TRBJ2-2, with 10 bases fitting TRBD1. The germline CDR1 and CDR2 sequences are SGHDT and YYEEEE. The CDR3 runs 16 residues. With 0 bases clipped from V and 3 bases from J, the junction kept 2 bases outside the gene matches. The CDR3 loop is CASSLEGTGDTGELFF. The DNA for the CDR3 is TGTGCCAGCAGCTTGGAGGGGACAGGGGACACCGGGGAGCTGTTTTTT.

The rearrangement uses TRBV6-1 and TRBJ1-6, with 9 bases aligning to TRBD1. The CDR3 length is 19 residues. Germline V CDR1 and CDR2: MNHNS, SASEGT. With 1 base clipped from V and 4 bases from J, the junction kept 11 bases outside the gene matches. The chain's CDR3 is CASSEVVPGQGTYNSPLHF. In DNA form, the CDR3 reads TGTGCCAGCAGTGAAGTGGTACCGGGACAGGGAACGTATAATTCACCCCTCCACTTT.

This chain links TRBV27 with TRBJ1-2; tentatively, D is TRBD1 (6 bases). The CDR3 covers 15 residues. The ends were cut back, 6 bases at V and 5 bases at J, with 19 bases in the middle. Per germline, CDR1 MNHEY and CDR2 SMNVEV (reference sequence). The CDR3 nucleotides are TGTGCCAGCAGGAGGGAGGGGGGGGCAGGTTATGGCTACACCTTC. This encodes CASRREGGAGYGYTF.

This clone came up once. This chain uses TRBV6-2 or TRBV6-3 with TRBJ1-5; a possible D gene is TRBD1 (6 bases). Trimming took off 0 bases at V and 1 base at J, with 7 bases between the two ends. The CDR3 covers 15 residues. Germline lookup yields CDR1 MNHEY and CDR2 SVGEGT. CDR3: CASSYSGGSNQPQHF. CDR3 sequence (DNA): TGTGCCAGCAGTTACTCAGGGGGAAGCAATCAGCCCCAGCATTTT.

The chain carries TRBV7-2 and TRBJ2-7, with D perhaps matching TRBD2 (6 bases). V lost 1 base, J lost 0 bases, and 10 bases lay in between. Germline V gene data show CDR1 as SGHTA and CDR2 as FQGNSA. This CDR3 has 15 amino acids. CDR3: CASSLGRVGSYEQYF. The CDR3 DNA follows: TGTGCCAGCAGCTTAGGGAGGGTAGGCTCCTACGAGCAGTACTTC.

This chain uses TRBV19 with TRBJ1-2; 9 bases are a match to TRBD1. The length of the CDR3 is 14 residues. Germline values: CDR1 LNHDA, CDR2 SQIVND (reference sequence). The junction had 7 bases not matched to a gene; V was cut back by 8 bases and J by 3 bases. CDR3 amino acids: CASSRQGGDYGYTF. The CDR3 nucleotides read TGTGCCAGTTCGAGACAGGGGGGGGACTATGGCTACACCTTC. Supplemented by reference TRBV19 and TRBJ1-2, the full variable domain reads DGGITQSPKYLFRKEGQNVTLSCEQNLNHDAMYWYRQDPGQGLRLIYYSQIVNDFQKGDIAEGYSVSREKKESFPLTVTSAQKNPTAFYLCASSRQGGDYGYTFGSGTRLTVV.

The genes are TRBV5-1 and TRBJ2-1; 8 bases match TRBD1. Germline V gene sequence: CDR1 SGHRS, CDR2 YFSETQ. The CDR3 runs 16 residues. V lost 2 bases to trimming and J lost 7 bases; unmatched junction nucleotides: 11. This chain's CDR3 is CASSLYSGTGDNEQFF. The CDR3 coding sequence is TGCGCCAGCAGCTTATATTCCGGGACAGGCGATAATGAGCAGTTCTTC. The full variable domain, with the rest looked up from reference TRBV5-1 and TRBJ2-1, is KAGVTQTPRYLIKTRGQQVTLSCSPISGHRSVSWYQQTPGQGLQFLFEYFSETQRNKGNFPGRFSGRQFSNSRSEMNVSTLELGDSALYLCASSLYSGTGDNEQFFGPGTRLTVL.

The chain employs TRBV19 and TRBJ1-4, with 7 positions matching TRBD1. Germline CDR1 and CDR2: LNHDA and SQIVND (reference sequence). This CDR3 comprises 16 residues. Trimming removed 4 bases from V and 8 bases from J; junction bases left unmatched: 13. The CDR3 loop reads CASSTSLTGSGEKLFF. The CDR3, as DNA: TGTGCCAGTAGTACCAGTCTGACAGGGTCAGGCGAAAAACTGTTTTTT.

The CDR3 coding sequence is TGTGCCAGCAGCGTGAGATTGAACACTGAAGCTTTCTTT. Residues: CASSVRLNTEAFF. This chain links TRBV9 with TRBJ1-1; D gene ambiguous. Trimming took off 2 bases at V and 0 bases at J, with 5 bases between the two ends. Per the germline V gene, CDR1 is SGDLS and CDR2 is YYNGEE. The CDR3 extends over 13 amino acids.

In its sample, this clone was seen once. The chain combines TRBV19 with TRBJ1-1, with 7 nucleotides matching TRBD1. Germline V gene sequence: CDR1 LNHDA, CDR2 SQIVND (reference sequence). V dropped 6 bases and J dropped 0; count of bases not matched to a gene: 13. The CDR3 length is 17 residues. CDR3: CASRVRGLSDMNTEAFF. In DNA, the CDR3 is TGTGCCAGTAGGGTGAGGGGGCTATCGGACATGAACACTGAAGCTTTCTTT.

The rearrangement joins TRBV9 to TRBJ2-5; D is undetermined. The CDR3 length is 17 residues. Trimming stripped 0 bases from V and 4 bases from J, with 19 bases between. Germline V gene sequence: CDR1 SGDLS, CDR2 YYNGEE. DNA of the CDR3: TGTGCCAGCAGCGTAGCTATTGGTTCGCCCGGTGTAGAGACCCAGTACTTC. Protein product: CASSVAIGSPGVETQYF. Together with reference TRBV9 and TRBJ2-5, the CDR3 gives the full variable domain: DSGVTQTPKHLITATGQRVTLRCSPRSGDLSVYWYQQSLDQGLQFLIQYYNGEERAKGNILERFSAQQFPDLHSELNLSSLELGDSALYFCASSVAIGSPGVETQYFGPGTRLLVL.

This clone was recorded only once. CDR3 in amino acids: CASSLAASYNEQFF. CDR3 nucleotide sequence: TGTGCCAGCAGTTTAGCGGCTTCCTACAATGAGCAGTTCTTC. The rearrangement uses TRBV27 and TRBJ2-1; D is ambiguous. The CDR3 runs to 14 residues. Germline V CDR1 and CDR2: MNHEY, SMNVEV (reference sequence). Trimming stripped 2 bases from V and 1 base from J, with 6 bases between.

The table lists this clone with a few counts. V is TRBV4-3 and J is TRBJ2-7; 7 nucleotides match TRBD2. V trimming: 3 bases; J trimming: 4 bases; junction bases outside the gene matches: 9. The CDR3 consists of 15 residues. Per germline, CDR1 LGHNA and CDR2 YSLEER. CDR3 nucleotides: TGCGCCAGCAGCCAGAACTGGGGGGAGGGTTACGAGCAGTACTTC. Residues: CASSQNWGEGYEQYF.

The rearrangement uses TRBV4-1 and TRBJ2-5; 10 bases align to TRBD2. The V gene end was trimmed by 2 bases and the J gene end by 4 bases; junction bases not matched to a gene: 1. This CDR3 comprises 14 residues. The germline gives CDR1 MGHRA, CDR2 YSYEKL. In DNA, the CDR3 is TGCGCCAGCAGCCAACCTAGCGGGGGAGAGACCCAGTACTTC. This translates into CASSQPSGGETQYF.

The DNA of the CDR3 is TGTGCCAGCACCCGACTAGCGGGGGGGCTAAACACCGGGGAGCTGTTTTTT. Encoded protein: CASTRLAGGLNTGELFF. This sequence joins TRBV7-6 and TRBJ2-2; 14 bases are a match to TRBD2. CDR1 is SGHVS and CDR2 is FNYEAQ in the germline V gene. The J segment lost 2 bases and the V segment lost 7 bases, leaving 6 bases of the junction unmatched. The CDR3 length is 17 residues. Complete variable domain (other parts from reference TRBV7-6 and TRBJ2-2): GAGVSQSPRYKVTKRGQDVALRCDPISGHVSLYWYRQALGQGPEFLTYFNYEAQQDKSGLPNDRFSAERPEGSISTLTIQRTEQRDSAMYRCASTRLAGGLNTGELFFGEGSRLTVL.

The J gene is TRBJ1-5, the V gene TRBV27, with TRBD1 identical over 7 bases. From germline, CDR1 is MNHEY and CDR2 SMNVEV (reference sequence). The CDR3 totals 15 residues. V gave up 0 bases and J gave up 3 bases; unmatched junction bases: 2. The CDR3 DNA reads TGTGCCAGCAGTTTATCGACAGGGCCCAATCAGCCCCAGCATTTT. Its protein is CASSLSTGPNQPQHF.

This clone was observed many times. V gene TRBV2 combines with J gene TRBJ1-4; D is unresolved. CDR1 and CDR2 from the germline V gene are SNHLY and FYNNEI. The ends were cut back, 6 bases at V and 7 bases at J, with 18 bases in the middle. The length of the CDR3 is 15 residues. In DNA form, the CDR3 reads TGTGCCAGCAGAAGAAGTAGTGGAGTTGCTGAAAAACTGTTTTTT. Translated: CASRRSSGVAEKLFF.

The rearrangement uses TRBV18 and TRBJ2-1, with D perhaps matching TRBD1 (6 bases). Trimming cost V 2 bases and J 8 bases, with 7 bases left between them. Germline assignment: CDR1 KGHSH and CDR2 LQKENI. The CDR3 runs to 12 residues. As DNA, the CDR3 is TGTGCCAGCTCACCATACAGGGATGAGCAGTTCTTC. Its translation: CASSPYRDEQFF.

In this sample, this clone turned up once. V usage is TRBV10-3 and J usage is TRBJ2-7; no definite D call. The CDR3 has 14 amino acids. The germline V gene encodes CDR1 ENHRY and CDR2 SYGVKD. V was shortened by 0 bases and J by 1 base, with 7 bases between the two germline ends. DNA of the CDR3: TGTGCCATCAGTGAGTCGACTGTATCCTACGAGCAGTACTTC. Its protein is CAISESTVSYEQYF.

V and J are TRBV9 and TRBJ1-1; D is undetermined. The CDR3 loop spans 14 amino acids. The V end lost 0 bases, the J end lost 10 bases, and 16 bases lay between the germline ends. Looked up from germline, CDR1 is SGDLS and CDR2 is YYNGEE. The CDR3: CASSVDPSRPGAFF. CDR3 bases: TGTGCCAGCAGCGTAGATCCCTCACGGCCGGGAGCTTTCTTT.

The chain links TRBV7-9 to TRBJ2-7, with D possibly being TRBD1 (5 bases). V was shortened by 5 bases and J by 0 bases, with 14 bases between the two germline ends. Looked up from germline, CDR1 is SEHNR and CDR2 is FQNEAQ (reference sequence). The CDR3 covers 15 residues. The chain's CDR3 is CASSPKTVSSYEQYF. As DNA, the CDR3 is TGTGCCAGCAGCCCTAAGACAGTCTCCTCCTACGAGCAGTACTTC.

The genes are TRBV19 and TRBJ1-2; no clear D gene. Germline V CDR1 and CDR2: LNHDA, SQIVND (reference sequence). Trimming removed 5 bases at V and 4 bases at J, with 14 bases between. CDR3 length equals 14 residues. As DNA, the CDR3 is TGTGCCAGTAGTCCCCGGCTAGTTAGCTATGGCTACACCTTC. Translated, it gives CASSPRLVSYGYTF. The full variable domain, in which reference TRBV19 and TRBJ1-2 provide the parts outside the CDR3, is DGGITQSPKYLFRKEGQNVTLSCEQNLNHDAMYWYRQDPGQGLRLIYYSQIVNDFQKGDIAEGYSVSREKKESFPLTVTSAQKNPTAFYLCASSPRLVSYGYTFGSGTRLTVV.

J is TRBJ2-4 and V is TRBV4-2, with 7 bases lining up with TRBD1. Germline V gives CDR1 LGHNA, CDR2 YNFKEQ. With 4 bases clipped from V and 4 bases from J, the junction kept 1 base outside the gene matches. The CDR3 spans 13 residues. The CDR3 nucleotides read TGTGCCAGCAGCCCGGGACAGAAAAACATTCAGTACTTC. Its translation is CASSPGQKNIQYF.

This clone was observed once. The genes are TRBV5-6 and TRBJ2-7; 8 nucleotides agree with TRBD2. With 7 bases clipped from V and 2 bases from J, the junction kept 8 bases outside the gene matches. The V gene's germline CDR1 is SGHDT and CDR2 YYEEEE. The CDR3 length is 14 residues. CDR3 nucleotide sequence: TGTGCCAGCCGCCAAGGCGGGGGGCCCTACGAGCAGTACTTC. Encoded protein: CASRQGGGPYEQYF. Combining the CDR3 with reference TRBV5-6 and TRBJ2-7 gives the whole variable domain DAGVTQSPTHLIKTRGQQVTLRCSPKSGHDTVSWYQQALGQGPQFIFQYYEEEERQRGNFPDRFSGHQFPNYSSELNVNALLLGDSALYLCASRQGGGPYEQYFGPGTRLTVT.

CDR3 coding DNA: TGTGCCAGCAGTCCGGGACGGGGACACGGTAATCAGCCCCAGCATTTT. Amino acids: CASSPGRGHGNQPQHF. The chain carries TRBV5-6 and TRBJ1-5; D may be TRBD1 (6 bases). This CDR3 spans 16 amino acids. V was clipped by 5 bases and J by 4 bases, with 19 bases between them. Germline V lookup: CDR1 SGHDT, CDR2 YYEEEE.

The chain couples TRBV5-1 to TRBJ1-4; TRBD1 agrees at 7 bases. In germline, CDR1 is SGHRS, CDR2 YFSETQ. The CDR3 sequence is 15 residues long. V lost 4 bases to trimming and J lost 8 bases; unmatched junction nucleotides: 11. CDR3 DNA: TGCGCCAGCAGCGGTACCACAGGGGTTCGGGAAAAACTGTTTTTT. This sequence encodes CASSGTTGVREKLFF.

The chain joins TRBV6-2 or TRBV6-3 to TRBJ2-3; unclear D gene. The germline V gene encodes CDR1 MNHEY and CDR2 SVGEGT. The V end was cut by 5 bases, the J end by 4 bases, with 10 bases between. The CDR3 extends over 13 amino acids. The CDR3 is CASSLRLADTQYF. CDR3 coding DNA: TGTGCCAGCAGTCTCCGTCTAGCAGATACGCAGTATTTT.

V is TRBV7-9 and J is TRBJ2-1, with no clear D. Germline loops: CDR1 SEHNR, CDR2 FQNEAQ (reference sequence). CDR3 length: 12 amino acids. The V and J ends lost 3 bases and 8 bases respectively, with 8 bases between them. CDR3 in amino acids: CASSFILDEQFF. The CDR3 DNA is TGTGCCAGCAGCTTTATTCTTGATGAGCAGTTCTTC.